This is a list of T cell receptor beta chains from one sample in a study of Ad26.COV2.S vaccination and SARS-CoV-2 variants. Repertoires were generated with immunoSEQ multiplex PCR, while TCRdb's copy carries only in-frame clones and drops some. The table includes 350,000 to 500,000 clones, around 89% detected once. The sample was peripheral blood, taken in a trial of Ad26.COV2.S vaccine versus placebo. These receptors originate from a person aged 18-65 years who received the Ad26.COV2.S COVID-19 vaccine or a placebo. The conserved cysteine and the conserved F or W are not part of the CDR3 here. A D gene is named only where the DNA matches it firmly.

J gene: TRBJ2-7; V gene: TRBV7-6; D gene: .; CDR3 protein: ASSLASSYEQY
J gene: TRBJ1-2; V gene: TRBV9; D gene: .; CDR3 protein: ASSVGTRYGYT
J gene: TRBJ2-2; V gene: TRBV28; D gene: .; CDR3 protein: ASSFPGFAGELF
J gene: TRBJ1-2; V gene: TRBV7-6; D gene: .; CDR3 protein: ASSQGQNYGYT
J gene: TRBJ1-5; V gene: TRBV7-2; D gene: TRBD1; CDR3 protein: ASSFYRGGTQPQH
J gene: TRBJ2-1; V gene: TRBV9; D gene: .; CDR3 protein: ASSGVGTEQF
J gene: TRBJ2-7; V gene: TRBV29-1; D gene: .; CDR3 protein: SVKRTYEQY
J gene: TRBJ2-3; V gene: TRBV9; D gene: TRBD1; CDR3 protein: ASSGQGQRLTDTQY
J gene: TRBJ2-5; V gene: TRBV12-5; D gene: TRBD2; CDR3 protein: ASGLSQRGPQY
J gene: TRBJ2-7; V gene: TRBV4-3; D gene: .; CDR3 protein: ASSQDSGGASSYEQY
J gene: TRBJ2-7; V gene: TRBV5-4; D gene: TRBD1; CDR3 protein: ASSVGGQYHREQY
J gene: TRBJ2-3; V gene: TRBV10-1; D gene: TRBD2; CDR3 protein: ASGPSGGATDTQY
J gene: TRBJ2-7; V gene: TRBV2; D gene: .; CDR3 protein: ASSESWAYEQY
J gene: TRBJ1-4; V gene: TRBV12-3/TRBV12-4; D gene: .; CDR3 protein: ASSRLLATESS
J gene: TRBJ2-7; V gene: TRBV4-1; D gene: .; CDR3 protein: ASSQDRAAYEQY
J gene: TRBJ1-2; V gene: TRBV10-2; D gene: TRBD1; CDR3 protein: AIDRGGYGYT
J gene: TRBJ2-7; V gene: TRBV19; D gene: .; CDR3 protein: ASSSTGLPGGYEQY
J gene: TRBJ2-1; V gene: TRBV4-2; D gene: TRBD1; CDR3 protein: ASSQDYGDRGYNEQF
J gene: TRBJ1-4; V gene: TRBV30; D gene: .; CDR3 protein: AWSPILDEKLF
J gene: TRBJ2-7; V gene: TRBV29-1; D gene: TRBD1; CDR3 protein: SVLGTGSSYEQY
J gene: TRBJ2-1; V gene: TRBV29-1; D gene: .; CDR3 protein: SVGTNEQF
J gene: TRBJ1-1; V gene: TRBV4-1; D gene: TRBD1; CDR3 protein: ASSQQGGRDTEAF
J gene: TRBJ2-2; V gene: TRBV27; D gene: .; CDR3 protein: ASSRGGSRTGELF
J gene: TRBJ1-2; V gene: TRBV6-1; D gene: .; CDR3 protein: ASSENRDGFYGYT
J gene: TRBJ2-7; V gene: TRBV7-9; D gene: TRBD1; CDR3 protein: ASSVGTGDYEQY
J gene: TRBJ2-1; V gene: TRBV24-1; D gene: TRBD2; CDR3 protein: ATSDHLGGVDGGSLYEQF
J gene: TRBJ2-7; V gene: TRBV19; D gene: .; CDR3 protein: ASSFGDPYEQY
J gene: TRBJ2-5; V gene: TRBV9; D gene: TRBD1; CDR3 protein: ASSVGTGQPQETQY
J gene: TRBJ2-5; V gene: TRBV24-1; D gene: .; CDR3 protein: ATSDRETQY
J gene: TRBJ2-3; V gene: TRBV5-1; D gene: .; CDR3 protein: ASSERDPRVDTQY
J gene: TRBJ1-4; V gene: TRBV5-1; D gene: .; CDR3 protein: ASSLGGPSEKLF
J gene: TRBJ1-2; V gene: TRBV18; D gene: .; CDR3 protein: ASSPLGQSSDGYT
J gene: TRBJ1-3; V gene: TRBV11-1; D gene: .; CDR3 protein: ASSWGTSGNTIY
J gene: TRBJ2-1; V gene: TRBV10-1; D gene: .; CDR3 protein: ASSESGRRGVYNEQF